This T cell receptor beta chain was observed in a study of shared T cell receptors in the human thymus. The protocol was immunoSEQ multiplex PCR, while the TCRdb copy is restricted to in-frame clones and leaves out a portion. This table has 650,000 to 950,000 clones, approximately 83% appearing once. Germline values: CDR1 SGHKS, CDR2 YYEKEE (reference sequence). The CDR3 extends over 13 amino acids. V shed 7 bases and J shed 3 bases, with 14 bases lying between them. The same data also contributed to another study, on human thymus T cells. In that study: In thymic and blood repertoires alike, V and J usage looked biased. Thymic repertoires overlap heavily among unrelated individuals, related research has reported.

The origin of this receptor is a girl under three years old with a congenital heart defect. V usage is TRBV5-5 and J usage is TRBJ2-7, with a tentative D call TRBD1 (6 bases). The sequenced sample was thymocytes. The CDR3: CASGWTEVYEQYF. The CDR3, as DNA: TGTGCCAGCGGCTGGACAGAGGTCTACGAGCAGTACTTC.